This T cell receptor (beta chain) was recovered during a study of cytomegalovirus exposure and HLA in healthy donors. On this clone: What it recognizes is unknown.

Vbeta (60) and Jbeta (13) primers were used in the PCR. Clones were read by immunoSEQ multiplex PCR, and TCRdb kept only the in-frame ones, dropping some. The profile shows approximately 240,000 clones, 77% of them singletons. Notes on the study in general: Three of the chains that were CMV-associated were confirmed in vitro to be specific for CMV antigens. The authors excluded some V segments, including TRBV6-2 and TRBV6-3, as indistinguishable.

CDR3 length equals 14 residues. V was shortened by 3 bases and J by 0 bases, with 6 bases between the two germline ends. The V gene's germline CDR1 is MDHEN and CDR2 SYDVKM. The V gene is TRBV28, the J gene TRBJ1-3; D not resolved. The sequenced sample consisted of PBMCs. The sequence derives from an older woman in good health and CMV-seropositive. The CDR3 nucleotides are TGTGCCAGCAGTTTGAGCCTCTCTGGAAACACCATATATTTT. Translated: CASSLSLSGNTIYF.